The 14 T cell receptor beta chains in this list originate from one sample, sequenced in a study of blood T cell repertoires in COVID-19. Sequenced by immunoSEQ multiplex PCR; TCRdb stores in-frame clones only, minus some. The table lists some 90,000 clones, 80% of them singletons. The sequenced sample was peripheral blood. The receptors stem from a woman aged 65 to 85 with acute or convalescent COVID-19.

The DNA for the CDR3 is TGTGCCAGCAGCCAAAGGCAGGGCCAATACAATGAGCAGTTCTTC. It specifies CASSQRQGQYNEQFF. This sequence joins TRBV16 and TRBJ2-1; D might be TRBD1 (5 bases). The CDR3 sequence is 15 residues long. Germline-derived CDR1 and CDR2 are KGHSY and FQNENV. V shed 2 bases and J shed 4 bases, with 12 bases lying between them.

The genes are TRBV28 and TRBJ2-1; 7 positions match TRBD1. The CDR3 totals 17 residues. Germline V gene lookup returns CDR1 MDHEN and CDR2 SYDVKM. Trimming removed 4 bases from V and 0 bases from J; junction bases left unmatched: 9. The CDR3 region is CASSSIGQASSYNEQFF. In DNA, the CDR3 is TGTGCCAGCAGTTCCATTGGACAGGCTAGCTCCTACAATGAGCAGTTCTTC.

The V call is TRBV12-3 or TRBV12-4, the J call TRBJ1-2; 7 bases are shared with TRBD1. J lost 9 bases, V lost 3 bases, and 4 bases had no gene match. This CDR3 region has 12 residues. This CDR3 reads CASSFGTESYTF. In nucleotides, the CDR3 is TGTGCCAGCAGTTTCGGGACAGAGAGCTACACCTTC.

This sequence joins TRBV9 and TRBJ2-2; 7 bases agree with TRBD2. Germline V gives CDR1 SGDLS, CDR2 YYNGEE. The ends lost 7 bases at V and 7 bases at J; junction bases unmatched: 10. This CDR3 is built from 14 residues. As DNA, the CDR3 is TGTGCCAGCGCTTTTGGGAGGGCGAGCGGGGAGCTGTTTTTT. Amino acids: CASAFGRASGELFF.

The chain joins TRBV5-1 to TRBJ2-3; 9 nucleotides align to TRBD2. The CDR3 spans 16 residues. V shed 1 base and J 2 bases; nucleotides not matched to a gene: 5. The V gene's germline CDR1 is SGHRS and CDR2 YFSETQ. Here the CDR3 DNA reads TGCGCCAGCAGCTTGAATAGCGGGAGAGCCACAGATACGCAGTATTTT. Amino acids: CASSLNSGRATDTQYF.

A single count supports this clone. The chain is built from TRBV6-1 and TRBJ2-1; D is possibly TRBD1 (5 bases). This CDR3 spans 15 amino acids. In germline, CDR1 is MNHNS, CDR2 SASEGT. V was clipped by 2 bases and J by 10 bases, with 18 bases between them. CDR3 region: CASSESPFLPGEQFF. The CDR3 nucleotides are TGTGCCAGCAGTGAATCCCCATTTTTGCCAGGGGAGCAGTTCTTC.

The chain's CDR3 is CASSGPSGQGPGRYNEQFF. The CDR3 DNA reads TGTGCCAGTAGTGGTCCCTCGGGACAGGGCCCGGGGAGGTACAATGAGCAGTTCTTC. The chain recombines TRBV19 with TRBJ2-1; TRBD1 agrees at 9 bases. Germline V gene data show CDR1 as LNHDA and CDR2 as SQIVND (reference sequence). This CDR3 has 19 residues. V trimming: 5 bases; J trimming: 4 bases; junction bases outside the gene matches: 18.

This clone has more than one count but fewer than ten. The chain joins TRBV3-1 (or the pseudogene TRBV3-2) to TRBJ1-5; 7 bases are a match to TRBD1. Trimming removed 4 bases from V and 6 bases from J; junction bases left unmatched: 6. There are 14 residues in the CDR3. Germline V gene sequence: CDR1 LGHDT, CDR2 YNNKEL (reference sequence). The CDR3 region is CASSPTGPSQPQHF. In DNA, the CDR3 is TGTGCCAGCAGCCCGACAGGGCCGAGTCAGCCCCAGCATTTT.

In this sample, this clone turned up a few times. The V and J genes are TRBV30 and TRBJ1-1; no firm D call. Between the trimmed V and J ends, which lost 5 bases and 1 base, there was a span of 11 bases. CDR3 length: 13 amino acids. CDR1 and CDR2 from the germline V gene are GTSNPN and SVGIG (reference sequence). The CDR3 region has the DNA TGTGCCTGGGAGCGGCCGAAGAACACTGAAGCTTTCTTT. It codes for CAWERPKNTEAFF.

This clone was observed a handful of times. J is TRBJ2-1 and V is TRBV6-1; 13 nucleotides match TRBD2. The germline CDR1 and CDR2 sequences are MNHNS and SASEGT. Germline trimming cut 1 base from V and 12 bases from J; bases unmatched to any gene: 15. This CDR3 is 18 amino acids long. The CDR3 sequence is CASSEGTSGSPSSEGQFF. The CDR3 DNA sequence: TGTGCCAGCAGTGAAGGGACTAGCGGGAGCCCCTCCTCTGAGGGGCAGTTCTTC.

CDR3 sequence reads: CASNGPFTDTQYF. The CDR3 coding sequence is TGTGCCAGCAATGGGCCCTTCACAGATACGCAGTATTTT. J is TRBJ2-3 and V is TRBV2; D uncertain. The CDR3 spans 13 residues. Germline V gene sequence: CDR1 SNHLY, CDR2 FYNNEI. With 7 bases removed from V and 2 bases from J, the gap between germline ends came to 10 bases.

The V and J genes are TRBV4-1 and TRBJ1-5; 7 bases fit TRBD1. V gave up 1 base and J gave up 4 bases; unmatched junction bases: 4. The germline V gene encodes CDR1 MGHRA and CDR2 YSYEKL. There are 15 residues in the CDR3. CDR3 coding DNA: TGCGCCAGCAGCCAAGGGGACAGAGTTAATCAGCCCCAGCATTTT. Protein: CASSQGDRVNQPQHF.

This clone was found once. The genes are TRBV5-1 and TRBJ2-2; D is uncertain. Germline assignment: CDR1 SGHRS and CDR2 YFSETQ. Deletions cut 4 bases from V and 6 bases from J, with 7 bases between. The CDR3 spans 12 residues. The CDR3 sequence: CASSPSPGELFF. The CDR3 DNA reads TGCGCCAGCAGCCCTAGTCCCGGGGAGCTGTTTTTT.

The J gene is TRBJ2-1, the V gene TRBV3-1 (or the pseudogene TRBV3-2); TRBD2 matches 9 bases. The CDR3 contains 14 residues. Germline loops: CDR1 LGHDT, CDR2 YNNKEL (reference sequence). V trimming: 2 bases; J trimming: 8 bases; junction bases outside the gene matches: 4. The CDR3 region has the DNA TGTGCCAGCAGCCAACGCGGGAGGGCCTATGAGCAGTTCTTC. This gives the protein CASSQRGRAYEQFF.